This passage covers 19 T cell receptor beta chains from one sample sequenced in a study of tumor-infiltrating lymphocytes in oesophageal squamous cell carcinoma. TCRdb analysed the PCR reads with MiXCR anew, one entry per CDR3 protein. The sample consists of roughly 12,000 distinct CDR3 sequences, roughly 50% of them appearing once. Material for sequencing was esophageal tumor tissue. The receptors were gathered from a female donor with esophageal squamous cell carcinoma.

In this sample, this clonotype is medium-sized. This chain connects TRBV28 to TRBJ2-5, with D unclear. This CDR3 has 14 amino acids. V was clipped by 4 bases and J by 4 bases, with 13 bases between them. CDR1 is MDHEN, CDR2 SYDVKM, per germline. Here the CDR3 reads CASSSGTVSETQYF. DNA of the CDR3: TGTGCCAGCAGTTCGGGCACAGTGTCAGAGACCCAGTACTTC.

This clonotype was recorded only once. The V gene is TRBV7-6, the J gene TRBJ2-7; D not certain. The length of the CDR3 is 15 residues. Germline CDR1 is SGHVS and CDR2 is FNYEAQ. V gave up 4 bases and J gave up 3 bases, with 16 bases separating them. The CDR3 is CASSSVIAAYYEQYF. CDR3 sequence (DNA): TGTGCCAGCAGCTCAGTAATAGCTGCATACTACGAGCAGTACTTC.

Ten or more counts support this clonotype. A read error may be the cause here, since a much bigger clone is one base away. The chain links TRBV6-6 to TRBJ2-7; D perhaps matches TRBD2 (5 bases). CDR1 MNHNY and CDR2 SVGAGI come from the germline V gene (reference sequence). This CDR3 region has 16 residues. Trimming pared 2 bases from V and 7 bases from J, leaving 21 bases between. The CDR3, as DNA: TGTGCCAGCAGTTACCCTACCACGGGGTCCTACAATGAGCAGTACTTC. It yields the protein CASSYPTTGSYNEQYF.

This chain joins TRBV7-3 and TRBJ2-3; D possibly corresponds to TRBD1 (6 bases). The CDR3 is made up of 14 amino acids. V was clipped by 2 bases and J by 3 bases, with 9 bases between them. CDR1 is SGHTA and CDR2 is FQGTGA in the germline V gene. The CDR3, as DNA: TGTGCCAGCAGCTTATTGGGGGCAACAGATACGCAGTATTTT. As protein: CASSLLGATDTQYF.

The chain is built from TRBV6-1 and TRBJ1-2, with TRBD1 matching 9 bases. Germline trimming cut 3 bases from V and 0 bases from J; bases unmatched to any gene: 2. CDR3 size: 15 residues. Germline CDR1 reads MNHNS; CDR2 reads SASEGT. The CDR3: CASSDRTGANYGYTF. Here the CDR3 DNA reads TGTGCCAGCAGTGACCGGACAGGGGCTAACTATGGCTACACCTTC.

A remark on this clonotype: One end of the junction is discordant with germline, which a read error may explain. DNA of the CDR3: TGTGCCAGCAGCTATGGGACAGGGGTTTCACCCCTCCACTTC. It encodes CASSYGTGVSPLHF. This chain uses TRBV7-2 with TRBJ2-4, with 10 bases lining up with TRBD1. The V gene's germline CDR1 is SGHTA and CDR2 FQGNSA. The length of the CDR3 is 14 residues.

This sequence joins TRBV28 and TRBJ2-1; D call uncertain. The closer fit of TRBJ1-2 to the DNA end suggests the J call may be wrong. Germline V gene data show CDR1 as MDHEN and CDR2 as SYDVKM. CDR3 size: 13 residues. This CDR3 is CASSLFGVGGYTF. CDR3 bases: TGTGCCAGCAGTTTATTCGGGGTAGGCGGCTACACCTTC.

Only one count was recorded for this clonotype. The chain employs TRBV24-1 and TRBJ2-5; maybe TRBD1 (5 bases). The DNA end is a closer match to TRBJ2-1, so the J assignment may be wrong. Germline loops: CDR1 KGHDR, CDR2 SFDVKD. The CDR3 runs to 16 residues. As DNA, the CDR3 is TGTGCCACCAGTGACCGGACGACAGAGACCCAAGAGACCCAGTTCTTC. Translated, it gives CATSDRTTETQETQFF.

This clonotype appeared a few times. Written as DNA, the CDR3 is TGTGCCAGCAATCCTTGGGGGCTAGCGGAGACCCAGTACTTC. Its translation is CASNPWGLAETQYF. This sequence joins TRBV7-8 and TRBJ2-5; TRBD1 or TRBD2 may be the D gene (6 bases each). Germline V gene sequence: CDR1 SGHVS, CDR2 FQNEAQ. There are 14 residues in the CDR3. V was shortened by 7 bases and J by 5 bases, with 17 bases between the two germline ends.

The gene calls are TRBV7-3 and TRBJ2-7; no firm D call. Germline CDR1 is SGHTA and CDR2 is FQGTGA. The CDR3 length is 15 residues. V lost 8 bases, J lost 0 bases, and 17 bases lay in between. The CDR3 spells CASPERTKSSYEQYF. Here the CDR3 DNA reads TGTGCCAGCCCAGAGAGGACGAAGAGCTCCTACGAGCAGTACTTC.

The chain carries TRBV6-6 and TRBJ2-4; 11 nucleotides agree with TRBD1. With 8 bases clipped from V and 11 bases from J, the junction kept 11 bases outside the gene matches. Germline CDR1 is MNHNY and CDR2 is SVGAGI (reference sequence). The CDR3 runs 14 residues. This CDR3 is CASLVPGQGALQYF. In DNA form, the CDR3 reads TGTGCCAGCTTAGTGCCCGGACAGGGGGCTCTTCAGTACTTC.

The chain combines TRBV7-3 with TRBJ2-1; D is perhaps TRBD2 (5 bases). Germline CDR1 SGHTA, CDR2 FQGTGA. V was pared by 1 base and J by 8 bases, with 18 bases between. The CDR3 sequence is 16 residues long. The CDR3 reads CASSLRASKGWDEQFF. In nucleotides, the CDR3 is TGTGCCAGCAGCTTAAGAGCTAGCAAGGGTTGGGATGAGCAGTTCTTC.

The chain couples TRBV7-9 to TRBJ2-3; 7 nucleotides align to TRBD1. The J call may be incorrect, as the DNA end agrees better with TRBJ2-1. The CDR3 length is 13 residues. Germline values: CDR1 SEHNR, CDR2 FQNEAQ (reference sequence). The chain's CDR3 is CASSSYRGDEQFF. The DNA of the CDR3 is TGTGCCAGCAGCTCCTACAGGGGCGATGAGCAGTTCTTC.

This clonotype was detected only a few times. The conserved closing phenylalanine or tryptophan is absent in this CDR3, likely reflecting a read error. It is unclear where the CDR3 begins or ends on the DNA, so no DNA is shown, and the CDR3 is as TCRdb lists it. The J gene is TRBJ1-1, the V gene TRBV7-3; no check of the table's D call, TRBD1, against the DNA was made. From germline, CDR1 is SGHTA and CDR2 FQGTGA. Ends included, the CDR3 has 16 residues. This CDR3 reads CASSPGPITRPSILVM.

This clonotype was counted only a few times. The CDR3 loop reads CASSLSETQYF. The CDR3 region has the DNA TGTGCCAGCAGCTTATCCGAGACCCAGTACTTC. This chain joins TRBV7-2 and TRBJ2-5; D gene unclear. The CDR3 is made up of 11 amino acids. V was trimmed by 2 bases and J by 5 bases, leaving 3 bases between them. Germline V gene sequence: CDR1 SGHTA, CDR2 FQGNSA.

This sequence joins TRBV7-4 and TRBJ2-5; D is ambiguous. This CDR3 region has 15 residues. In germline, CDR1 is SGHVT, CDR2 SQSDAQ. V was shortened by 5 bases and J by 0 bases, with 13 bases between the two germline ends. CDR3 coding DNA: TGTGCCAGCAGCCCGACCCCAGCGAACCAAGAGACCCAGTACTTC. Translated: CASSPTPANQETQYF.

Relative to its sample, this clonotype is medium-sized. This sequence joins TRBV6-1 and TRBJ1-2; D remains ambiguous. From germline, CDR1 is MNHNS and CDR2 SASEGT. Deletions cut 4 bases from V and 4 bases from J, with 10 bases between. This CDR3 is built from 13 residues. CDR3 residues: CASSGGRGYGYTF. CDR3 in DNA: TGTGCCAGCAGTGGCGGGCGTGGCTATGGCTACACCTTC.

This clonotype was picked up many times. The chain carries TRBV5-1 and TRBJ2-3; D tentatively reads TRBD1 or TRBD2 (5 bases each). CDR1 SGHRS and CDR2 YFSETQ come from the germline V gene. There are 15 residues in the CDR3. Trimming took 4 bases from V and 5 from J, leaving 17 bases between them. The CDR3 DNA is TGCGCCAGCAGCGATCCGGGACCCCATTTAGATACGCAGTATTTT. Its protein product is CASSDPGPHLDTQYF.

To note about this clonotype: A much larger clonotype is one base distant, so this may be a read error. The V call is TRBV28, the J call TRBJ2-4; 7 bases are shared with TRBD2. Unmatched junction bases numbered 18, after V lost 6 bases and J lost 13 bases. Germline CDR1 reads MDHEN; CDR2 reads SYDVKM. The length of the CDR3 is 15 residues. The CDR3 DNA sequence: TGTGCCAGCAGAAAACTCGGTGGCGGGGGTAATGAGCAGTACTTC. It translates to CASRKLGGGGNEQYF.